The clone carrying this TCR beta chain was recorded at least ten times. The data stem from a study of T cells in Graves' hyperthyroidism and ophthalmopathy. Amplification targeted TCR beta CDR3 regions from RNA transcripts. First-round RT-PCR with HTBI primers amplified the TCR CDR3 region. TCRdb used MiXCR to reprocess the multiplex PCR reads, holding one entry per CDR3 protein. The top ten hold 64% of the sample, which has about 250,000 distinct CDR3 sequences, about 20% seen once. Every diagnosis used clinical symptoms, serum thyroxine and TRAb, thyroid ultrasound and orbital computed tomography. Using around 10 ml of fresh peripheral blood, PBMCs were prepared. The V end was cut by 5 bases, the J end by 5 bases, with 9 bases between. The germline CDR1 and CDR2 sequences are SGHVS and FNYEAQ. This CDR3 is 12 amino acids long.

Input material: blood. The receptor was isolated from a man aged 25-45 years with Graves' ophthalmopathy. The chain uses TRBV7-6 and TRBJ2-5, with D tentatively TRBD2 (5 bases). The CDR3 sequence: CASSLPGETQYF. In DNA form, the CDR3 reads TGTGCCAGCAGCCTACCGGGGGAGACCCAGTACTTC.